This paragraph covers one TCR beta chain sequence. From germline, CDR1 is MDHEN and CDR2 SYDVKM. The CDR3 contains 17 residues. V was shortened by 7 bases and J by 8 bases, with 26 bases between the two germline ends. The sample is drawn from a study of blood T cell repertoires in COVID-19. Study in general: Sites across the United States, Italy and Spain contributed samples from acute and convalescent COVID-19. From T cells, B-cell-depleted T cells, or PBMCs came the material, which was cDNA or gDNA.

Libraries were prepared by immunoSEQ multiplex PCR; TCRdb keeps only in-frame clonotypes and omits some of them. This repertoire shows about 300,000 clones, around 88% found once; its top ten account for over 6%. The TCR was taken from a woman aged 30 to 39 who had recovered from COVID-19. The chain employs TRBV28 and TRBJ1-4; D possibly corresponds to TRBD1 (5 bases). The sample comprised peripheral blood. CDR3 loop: CASTPWASDYKGEKLFF. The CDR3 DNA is TGTGCCAGCACCCCCTGGGCCAGCGATTATAAGGGGGAAAAACTGTTTTTT.